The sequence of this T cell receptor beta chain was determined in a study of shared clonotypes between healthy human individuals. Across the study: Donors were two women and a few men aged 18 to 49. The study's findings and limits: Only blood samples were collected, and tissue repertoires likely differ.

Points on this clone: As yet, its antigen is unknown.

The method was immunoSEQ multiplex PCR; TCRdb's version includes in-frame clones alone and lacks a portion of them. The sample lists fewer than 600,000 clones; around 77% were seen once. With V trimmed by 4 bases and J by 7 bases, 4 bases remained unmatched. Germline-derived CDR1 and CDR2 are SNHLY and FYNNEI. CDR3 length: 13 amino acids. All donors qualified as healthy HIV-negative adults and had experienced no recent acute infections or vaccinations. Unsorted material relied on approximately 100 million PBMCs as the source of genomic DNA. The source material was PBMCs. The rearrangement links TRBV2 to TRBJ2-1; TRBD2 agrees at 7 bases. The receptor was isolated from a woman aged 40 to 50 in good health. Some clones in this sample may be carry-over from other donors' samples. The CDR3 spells CASSVLASNEQFF. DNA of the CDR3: TGTGCCAGCAGTGTACTAGCGTCGAATGAGCAGTTCTTC.